Listed here are 15 T cell receptor beta chains from one sample, sequenced in a study of OX40 agonist ivuxolimab in advanced cancers. Only in-frame clones appear in the TCRdb table, and some are missing; sequencing was by immunoSEQ multiplex PCR. The top ten clones hold about 6.6% of a sample with tens of thousands of clones, approximately 93% of them seen once. The starting material was CD4+ or CD8+ T cells sorted from blood, obtained in a trial of the OX40 agonist ivuxolimab. The receptors here all came from an adult with an advanced solid tumor such as melanoma, head and neck, liver or kidney cancer.

A single count supports this clone. The chain carries TRBV29-1 and TRBJ2-1; 9 nucleotides agree with TRBD2. CDR3 length: 15 residues. CDR1 and CDR2 from the germline V gene are SQVTM and ANQGSEA. V lost 0 bases and J lost 9; bases outside the gene matches: 9. CDR3 bases: TGCAGCGTTGAAGATCGGGGGACTAGCTTCGGTGAGCAGTTCTTC. This sequence encodes CSVEDRGTSFGEQFF.

The chain carries TRBV2 and TRBJ1-1; D remains unclear. CDR3 length: 14 residues. V lost 3 bases and J lost 0, with 8 bases in between. Per germline, CDR1 SNHLY and CDR2 FYNNEI. The CDR3 loop is CASSEWRLNTEAFF. The DNA for the CDR3 is TGTGCCAGCAGTGAGTGGAGATTGAACACTGAAGCTTTCTTT. The full variable domain, completed using reference TRBV2 and TRBJ1-1, is EPEVTQTPSHQVTQMGQEVILRCVPISNHLYFYWYRQILGQKVEFLVSFYNNEISEKSEIFDDQFSVERPDGSNFTLKIRSTKLEDSAMYFCASSEWRLNTEAFFGQGTRLTVV.

This chain joins TRBV5-1 and TRBJ2-7; D gene ambiguous. The germline V gene encodes CDR1 SGHRS and CDR2 YFSETQ. CDR3 length: 13 amino acids. Trimming removed 0 bases at V and 3 bases at J, with 7 bases between. CDR3 DNA sequence: TGCGCCAGCAGCTTGGCGGCAAACTACGAGCAGTACTTC. It codes for CASSLAANYEQYF.

J is TRBJ1-1 and V is TRBV9; TRBD1 is a possible D gene (6 bases). Trimming removed 4 bases at V and 3 bases at J, with 19 bases between. This CDR3 has 16 amino acids. Germline CDR1 SGDLS, CDR2 YYNGEE. The DNA for the CDR3 is TGTGCCAGCAGCACCTCTAGGGGGGAAGGTGACACTGAAGCTTTCTTT. Encoded protein: CASSTSRGEGDTEAFF.

The chain couples TRBV5-5 to TRBJ2-2, with a weak D call TRBD1 (6 bases). This CDR3 has 13 amino acids. V was pared by 2 bases and J by 6 bases, with 8 bases between. Germline V lookup: CDR1 SGHKS, CDR2 YYEKEE (reference sequence). As DNA, the CDR3 is TGTGCCAGCAGCTTAGGGGGACCCGGGGAGCTGTTTTTT. Amino acids: CASSLGGPGELFF.

The J gene is TRBJ1-2, the V gene TRBV18, with no clear D. CDR1 is KGHSH, CDR2 LQKENI, per germline. This CDR3 region has 15 residues. V lost 1 base and J 4 bases, leaving 13 bases between the germline ends. CDR3 sequence (DNA): TGTGCCAGCTCACCACGAAGCCGTCCCACCTATGGCTACACCTTC. As protein: CASSPRSRPTYGYTF.

The V call is TRBV4-1, the J call TRBJ2-7; D is unresolved. Trimming shortened V by 0 bases and J by 1 base, and 4 bases separated the two germline ends. From germline, CDR1 is MGHRA and CDR2 YSYEKL. The CDR3 is made up of 13 amino acids. CDR3 DNA: TGCGCCAGCAGCCAAGATCGGTCCTACGAGCAGTACTTC. It encodes CASSQDRSYEQYF.

The V gene is TRBV5-4, the J gene TRBJ1-5, with a possible D match to TRBD1 (6 bases). Germline CDR1 reads SGHNT; CDR2 reads YYREEE (reference sequence). V was shortened by 2 bases and J by 0 bases, with 12 bases between the two germline ends. This CDR3 region has 16 residues. The CDR3 sequence is CASSLSGGFSNQPQHF. CDR3 coding DNA: TGTGCCAGCAGCTTATCGGGGGGCTTTAGCAATCAGCCCCAGCATTTT.

The chain carries TRBV6-1 and TRBJ1-4; D gene ambiguous. The CDR3 runs 13 residues. The V end lost 4 bases, the J end lost 4 bases, and 7 bases lay between the germline ends. Germline V gene sequence: CDR1 MNHNS, CDR2 SASEGT. Here the CDR3 reads CASSAGNNEKLFF. CDR3 sequence (DNA): TGTGCCAGCAGTGCGGGTAATAATGAAAAACTGTTTTTT.

V is TRBV19 and J is TRBJ2-6, with 8 nucleotides matching TRBD1. The CDR3 extends over 16 amino acids. The V gene end was trimmed by 8 bases and the J gene end by 3 bases; junction bases not matched to a gene: 9. CDR1 LNHDA and CDR2 SQIVND come from the germline V gene (reference sequence). In nucleotides, the CDR3 is TGTGCCAGTGGACAGGGTCTAGTCATTGGGGCCAACGTCCTGACTTTC. Translating gives CASGQGLVIGANVLTF. Variable domain in full (rest from reference TRBV19 and TRBJ2-6): DGGITQSPKYLFRKEGQNVTLSCEQNLNHDAMYWYRQDPGQGLRLIYYSQIVNDFQKGDIAEGYSVSREKKESFPLTVTSAQKNPTAFYLCASGQGLVIGANVLTFGAGSRLTVL.

The chain uses TRBV5-4 and TRBJ1-1; D gene uncertain. Trimming removed 1 base at V and 1 base at J, with 14 bases between. This CDR3 has 16 amino acids. Per germline, CDR1 SGHNT and CDR2 YYREEE (reference sequence). CDR3 nucleotide sequence: TGTGCCAGCAGCTTGATCCCATATGGATCGAACACTGAAGCTTTCTTT. Amino acid sequence: CASSLIPYGSNTEAFF.

The CDR3 sequence: CATRGGTSFYNEQFF. CDR3 DNA sequence: TGTGCCACCCGCGGAGGGACTAGCTTCTACAATGAGCAGTTCTTC. The J gene is TRBJ2-1, the V gene TRBV15; 9 nucleotides match TRBD2. Germline assignment: CDR1 LNHNV and CDR2 YYDKDF (reference sequence). V shed 8 bases, J shed 3 bases, and the junction held 8 bases outside the gene matches. The CDR3 runs 15 residues.

The J gene is TRBJ2-7, the V gene TRBV4-1; D possibly corresponds to TRBD1 (6 bases). The germline CDR1 and CDR2 sequences are MGHRA and YSYEKL. This CDR3 is built from 15 residues. V was cut by 4 bases and J by 0 bases, with 13 bases left in between. Written as DNA, the CDR3 is TGCGCCAGCAGCCCGGACAGCAGCTCCTCCTACGAGCAGTACTTC. Encoded protein: CASSPDSSSSYEQYF.

The V gene is TRBV27, the J gene TRBJ1-2; TRBD1 might be the D (6 bases). The CDR3 length is 17 residues. V dropped 4 bases and J dropped 0 bases, with 18 bases sitting between them. Germline V gene lookup returns CDR1 MNHEY and CDR2 SMNVEV (reference sequence). Here the CDR3 reads CASSSPPGEGPNYGYTF. The CDR3 DNA is TGTGCCAGCAGTTCCCCTCCAGGGGAAGGACCTAACTATGGCTACACCTTC.

This clone has a single count. This chain uses TRBV19 with TRBJ2-1; TRBD2 agrees at 10 bases. Germline V gives CDR1 LNHDA, CDR2 SQIVND (reference sequence). The ends lost 8 bases at V and 5 bases at J; junction bases unmatched: 6. CDR3 length equals 14 residues. The CDR3 reads CASCVSGRNNEQFF. CDR3 bases: TGTGCCAGTTGCGTTAGCGGGAGGAACAATGAGCAGTTCTTC.